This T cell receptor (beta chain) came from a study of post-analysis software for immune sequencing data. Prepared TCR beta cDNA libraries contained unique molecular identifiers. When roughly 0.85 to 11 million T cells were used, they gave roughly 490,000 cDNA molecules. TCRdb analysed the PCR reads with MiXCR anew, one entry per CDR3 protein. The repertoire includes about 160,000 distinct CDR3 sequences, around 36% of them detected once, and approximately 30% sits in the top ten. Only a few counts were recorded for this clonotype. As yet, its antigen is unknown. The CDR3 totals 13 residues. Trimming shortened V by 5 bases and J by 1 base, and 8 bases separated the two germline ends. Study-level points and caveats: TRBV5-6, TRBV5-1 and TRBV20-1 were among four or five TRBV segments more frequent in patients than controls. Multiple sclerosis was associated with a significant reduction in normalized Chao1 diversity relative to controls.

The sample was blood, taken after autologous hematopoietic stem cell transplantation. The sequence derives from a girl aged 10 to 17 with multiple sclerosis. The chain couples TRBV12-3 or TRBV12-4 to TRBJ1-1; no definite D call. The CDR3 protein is CASSVTWNTEAFF. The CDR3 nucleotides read TGTGCCAGCAGTGTGACGTGGAACACTGAAGCTTTCTTT.